The text below deals with one T cell receptor beta chain. The CDR3 is made up of 16 amino acids. Trimming removed 3 bases from V and 0 bases from J, with 11 bases in between. Looked up from germline, CDR1 is MNHEY and CDR2 is SMNVEV (reference sequence). The draw of peripheral blood yielded around 10 milliliters from each donor. The data belong to a study of blood T cells in healthy people across ages. The use of a sample-barcoded 5' primer and a J-beta primer mix characterized a second PCR of roughly 6 to 11 cycles. All samples yielded 2.5 million or more CDR3-containing paired-end reads. TCRdb passed the 5' RACE reads through MiXCR, listing each CDR3 protein once. Of some 940,000 distinct CDR3 sequences in the sample, about 27% are singletons; the top ten hold roughly 10%. The sample also formed part of further work on T cells of mothers and their children.

The sample was blood. This clonotype originated in a woman in her thirties or forties in good health. The chain recombines TRBV27 with TRBJ2-2; D perhaps matches TRBD2 (5 bases). The CDR3 DNA is TGTGCCAGCAGTTTCCTCGGACTTACGAACACCGGGGAGCTGTTTTTT. Encoded protein: CASSFLGLTNTGELFF.